The present TCR beta chain was sequenced within a study of T cells after yellow fever vaccination. Germline trimming cut 5 bases from V and 2 bases from J; bases unmatched to any gene: 7. In germline, CDR1 is MNHNS, CDR2 SASEGT. There are 16 residues in the CDR3. This clonotype was counted only a few times. From the 5' RACE reads, TCRdb called clonotypes with MiXCR, one entry per CDR3 protein. The table lists a few hundred thousand distinct CDR3 sequences, about 15% of them singletons. This sequence joins TRBV6-1 and TRBJ1-5, with 9 bases that match TRBD1. The material sequenced was PBMCs, taken about 5 days after the first yellow fever vaccination. The receptor comes from a man younger than 35 who received the YFV17D yellow fever vaccine. DNA of the CDR3: TGTGCCAGCAGTACCACAGGGGGCGGGGGCAATCAGCCCCAGCATTTT. It encodes CASSTTGGGGNQPQHF.